These T cell receptor beta chains were read from a single sample in a study of Ad26.COV2.S vaccination and SARS-CoV-2 variants. Profiled with immunoSEQ multiplex PCR; TCRdb holds only in-frame clones, not every one. The sample consists of about 480,000 clones, around 85% of them appearing once. This specimen was peripheral blood, taken in a trial of Ad26.COV2.S vaccine versus placebo. These TCRs come from a person aged 18-60 years who received the Ad26.COV2.S COVID-19 vaccine or a placebo. Each CDR3 is given with its conserved first and last residue.

j_gene | v_gene | CDR3aa
TRBJ2-1 | TRBV7-9 | CASSQAGTSVEQFF
TRBJ2-3 | TRBV7-8 | CASSPRQGGFDTQYF
TRBJ1-2 | TRBV12-3/TRBV12-4 | CASSQQGFGYTF
TRBJ1-1 | TRBV6-2/TRBV6-3 | CASSYPQGLGTEAFF
TRBJ1-5 | TRBV6-6 | CASTRRGEGNQPQHF
TRBJ2-7 | TRBV6-1 | CASSDRVSPATYEQYF
TRBJ1-1 | TRBV5-6 | CASSLDGGPEAFF
TRBJ1-5 | TRBV24-1 | CATARGGNQPQHF
TRBJ2-2 | TRBV27 | CASKGGREYAGELFF
TRBJ2-4 | TRBV25-1 | CASGPPGVVIQYF
TRBJ2-2 | TRBV18 | CASSPLWLAAYANTGELFF
TRBJ2-7 | TRBV7-2 | CASSSLGLADSYEQYF
TRBJ1-2 | TRBV7-8 | CASSFDPGRGYTF
TRBJ1-6 | TRBV6-6 | CASSFQDSPLHF
TRBJ1-5 | TRBV6-2/TRBV6-3 | CASSWGGGHNQPQHF
TRBJ2-1 | TRBV7-2 | CASSPAYRGNEQFF
TRBJ2-7 | TRBV5-1 | CASSWDRGPYEQYF
TRBJ2-1 | TRBV7-8 | CASSLVNRDEQFF
TRBJ1-3 | TRBV6-5 | CASSYSRLAGGNTIYF
TRBJ2-7 | TRBV7-2 | CASSSTSGTYEQYF
TRBJ2-6 | TRBV19 | CASSQPGRRPSGANVLTF
TRBJ1-1 | TRBV5-1 | CASSLEGRGHTEAFF
TRBJ2-3 | TRBV6-2/TRBV6-3 | CASSLDRLAGNTDTQYF
TRBJ2-7 | TRBV5-1 | CASSAAGAALRTYEQYF
TRBJ2-1 | TRBV4-2 | CASSLRAGVDEQFF
TRBJ1-4 | TRBV19 | CASSMQRNEKLFF
TRBJ1-5 | TRBV6-2/TRBV6-3 | CASSYHLDSNQPQHF
TRBJ2-3 | TRBV7-9 | CASSLWLAGDGDTQYF
TRBJ1-3 | TRBV30 | CAWRPTGGAGNTIYF
TRBJ1-2 | TRBV7-9 | CASSLAAAATGYTF
TRBJ2-7 | TRBV9 | CASSVGVADKYEQYF
TRBJ2-2 | TRBV28 | CASSNPGPSGELFF
TRBJ2-7 | TRBV30 | CAWSRQGAYEQYF
TRBJ2-7 | TRBV30 | CAWSNRGLDEQYF
TRBJ2-3 | TRBV28 | CASSLWRRERTDTQYF
TRBJ2-2 | TRBV11-3 | CASSLAGGFPGELFF
TRBJ2-3 | TRBV15 | CATSRGGGLSTDTQYF
TRBJ2-1 | TRBV7-9 | CARERDNEQFF
TRBJ2-7 | TRBV6-2/TRBV6-3 | CASSRGVAYEQYF
TRBJ1-2 | TRBV19 | CASSEILDYGYTF
TRBJ1-1 | TRBV5-6 | CASSSPNNRGKDEAFF